Each of the 22 T cell receptor beta chains below was sequenced from the same sample in a study of regulatory T cells in long-lasting Graves disease. Time point reported: newly diagnosed GD, antithyroid drugs for less than 3 months. PBMC-derived RNA was used for the TCR library. With iRepertoire HTBI primers and Arm-PCR of CDR3 regions, TCR beta libraries were built. Each CDR3 protein is one row after TCRdb ran MiXCR on the multiplex PCR reads. Here the sample spans roughly 560,000 distinct CDR3 sequences, around 15% being singletons. In addition, the sample was reused for a study of T cells in Graves' hyperthyroidism and ophthalmopathy.

The sample in question was peripheral blood mononuclear cells (PBMCs), obtained at new diagnosis, from a patient treated with antithyroid drugs. The receptor set was obtained from a woman aged 40 to 65 with Graves disease.

This clonotype was seen at least ten times. This chain joins TRBV2 and TRBJ2-5, with unresolved D. Trimming pared 3 bases from V and 2 bases from J, leaving 16 bases between. Germline values: CDR1 SNHLY, CDR2 FYNNEI. The CDR3 is 16 amino acids. DNA of the CDR3: TGTGCCAGCAGTGACCCCTCCCGGGCAGGTCAAGAGACCCAGTACTTC. Translating it yields CASSDPSRAGQETQYF.

Many counts were recorded for this clonotype. The rearrangement uses TRBV6-2 or TRBV6-3 and TRBJ2-5, with 7 bases fitting TRBD2. Germline loops: CDR1 MNHEY, CDR2 SVGEGT. The CDR3 consists of 14 residues. Germline trimming cut 2 bases from V and 5 bases from J; bases unmatched to any gene: 5. This chain's CDR3 is CASSYGGGSETQYF. CDR3 coding DNA: TGTGCCAGCAGTTACGGGGGGGGTTCTGAGACCCAGTACTTC.

This clonotype was counted ten times or more. The CDR3 coding sequence is TGTGCCAGCAGTTACTTTGGCCCTGAAGCTTTCTTT. This sequence encodes CASSYFGPEAFF. V gene TRBV6-2 or TRBV6-3 combines with J gene TRBJ1-1; no clear D. Germline values: CDR1 MNHEY, CDR2 SVGEGT. With 1 base removed from V and 6 bases from J, the gap between germline ends came to 6 bases. The CDR3 runs to 12 residues.

This clonotype has a handful of counts. V and J are TRBV12-3 or TRBV12-4 and TRBJ2-1; D gene unclear. V shed 5 bases and J shed 0 bases, with 20 bases lying between them. The CDR3 covers 18 residues. The CDR3 region has the DNA TGTGCCAGCAGTCATAGGCACCTACAGTCGAGCTCCTACAATGAGCAGTTCTTC. It encodes CASSHRHLQSSSYNEQFF.

This clonotype was observed at least ten times. This chain uses TRBV12-3 or TRBV12-4 with TRBJ2-3; 7 bases fit TRBD1. The CDR3 spans 12 residues. Trimming took 6 bases from V and 3 from J; bases not matched to a gene: 0. This CDR3 is CASRTGTDTQYF. The CDR3 DNA follows: TGTGCCAGCAGGACAGGGACAGATACGCAGTATTTT.

Ten or more counts support this clonotype. The chain carries TRBV30 and TRBJ2-2, with D tentatively TRBD1 (6 bases). Trimming removed 7 bases from V and 9 bases from J, with 15 bases in between. The germline CDR1 and CDR2 sequences are GTSNPN and SVGIG (reference sequence). There are 12 residues in the CDR3. The CDR3 reads CASDRRARELFF. CDR3 bases: TGTGCCTCGGACAGACGGGCGCGGGAGCTGTTTTTT.

This clonotype came up many times. The junction shows a germline mismatch at one end, possibly a read error. The chain has TRBV5-1 and TRBJ2-2; 8 nucleotides align to TRBD1. Germline V gene lookup returns CDR1 SGHRS and CDR2 YFSETQ. This CDR3 contains 15 residues. This chain's CDR3 is CASSLGQGGTGELFF. The CDR3 region has the DNA TGTGCCAGCAGTCTTGGACAGGGAGGCACCGGGGAGCTGTTTTTT.

Ten or more counts support this clonotype. This chain joins TRBV20-1 and TRBJ2-1; 8 positions agree with TRBD1. The DNA end favors TRBJ2-5, so the J call may be wrong. From germline, CDR1 is DFQATT and CDR2 SNEGSKA (reference sequence). This CDR3 is built from 14 residues. The CDR3 DNA reads TGCAGTGCTAGCAGGGGGCTCTTTGGGGAGACCCAGTACTTC. Translation gives CSASRGLFGETQYF.

This chain joins TRBV4-1 and TRBJ1-4, with TRBD1 matching 10 bases. The trim removed 1 base at V and 8 bases at J, leaving 13 bases unmatched. The CDR3 runs to 18 residues. CDR1 is MGHRA, CDR2 YSYEKL, per germline. The DNA for the CDR3 is TGCGCCAGCAGCCAAGTAAGAGGACAGGGGGGTCGAAACGAAAAACTGTTTTTT. This sequence encodes CASSQVRGQGGRNEKLFF.

This chain connects TRBV4-1 to TRBJ1-5; D remains unclear. Germline V CDR1 and CDR2: MGHRA, YSYEKL. The CDR3 loop spans 14 amino acids. V gave up 1 base and J gave up 8 bases, with 12 bases separating them. This CDR3 is CASSQVGRAEPQHF. Written as DNA, the CDR3 is TGCGCCAGCAGCCAAGTGGGTCGCGCGGAGCCCCAGCATTTT.

This clonotype was seen a few times. This rearrangement joins TRBV20-1 to TRBJ1-5; 10 bases map to TRBD1. CDR3 length equals 13 residues. The trim removed 6 bases at V and 9 bases at J, leaving 8 bases unmatched. The germline V gene has CDR1 DFQATT and CDR2 SNEGSKA (reference sequence). In nucleotides, the CDR3 is TGCAGTGCCCGGGACAGGGGTTTTGGGCCCCAGCATTTT. Translated, it gives CSARDRGFGPQHF.

This clonotype turned up a few times. A junction boundary mismatches the germline segment, possibly from a read error. The gene calls are TRBV7-9 and TRBJ1-1, with D maybe TRBD1 (5 bases). CDR3 length: 14 residues. Germline V gene data show CDR1 as SEHNR and CDR2 as FQNEAQ (reference sequence). For the CDR3, the DNA is TGTGCCAACAGCTTAAAGGGACTGAACACTGAAGCTTTCTTT. The encoded protein is CANSLKGLNTEAFF.

The chain joins TRBV19 to TRBJ1-6, with TRBD1 as a possible D gene (5 bases). The length of the CDR3 is 17 residues. Deletions cut 3 bases from V and 7 bases from J, with 19 bases between. Per germline, CDR1 LNHDA and CDR2 SQIVND (reference sequence). This chain's CDR3 is CASSISTALKRNSPLHF. CDR3 bases: TGTGCCAGTAGTATTTCGACAGCGCTCAAGAGGAATTCACCCCTCCACTTT.

This clonotype was seen repeatedly, ten times or more. The DNA for the CDR3 is TGTGCCAGCAGTGAAGAAACCTTGCGGAATCAGCCCCAGCATTTT. Protein: CASSEETLRNQPQHF. The chain recombines TRBV2 with TRBJ1-5; D not certain. The CDR3 has 15 amino acids. Germline CDR1 reads SNHLY; CDR2 reads FYNNEI. Trimming took off 1 base at V and 4 bases at J, with 11 bases between the two ends.

This clonotype showed up just once. The junction departs from germline at one end; a sequencing error may be responsible. The gene calls are TRBV4-2 and TRBJ2-1; D uncertain. The germline gives CDR1 LGHNA, CDR2 YNFKEQ. The CDR3 loop spans 15 amino acids. CDR3 amino acids: CASSQGSLDYNDQFF. The CDR3 DNA reads as TGTGCCAGCAGCCAAGGGAGCCTAGATTACAATGATCAGTTCTTC.

This clonotype was picked up a small number of times. J is TRBJ2-4 and V is TRBV7-2; 8 bases match TRBD2. There are 20 residues in the CDR3. Germline CDR1 SGHTA, CDR2 FQGNSA. Trimming removed 2 bases from V and 0 bases from J; junction bases left unmatched: 15. The CDR3 nucleotides are TGTGCCAGCAGCTTACCGCGGGGGGACGTACAGGGACTAGCCAAAAACATTCAGTACTTC. It encodes CASSLPRGDVQGLAKNIQYF.

This clonotype appeared many times. The chain uses TRBV10-3 and TRBJ2-5; 9 bases align to TRBD1. The germline V gene has CDR1 ENHRY and CDR2 SYGVKD. The V segment lost 6 bases and the J segment 4 bases; nucleotides outside the gene matches: 3. The CDR3 covers 13 residues. The CDR3 bases are TGTGCCATCAGCGGGACAGGGAGAGAGACCCAGTACTTC. Translated, it gives CAISGTGRETQYF.

A word on this clonotype: A far larger clone is just one base off, so this is likely a read error. The chain uses TRBV6-1 and TRBJ2-7; the match to TRBD1 covers 9 bases. The CDR3 is made up of 16 amino acids. Looked up from germline, CDR1 is MNHNS and CDR2 is SASEGT. CDR3 nucleotide sequence: TGCGCCAGCAGCCCCGGACAGGGGAAGGGGGCCTACGAGCAGCACTTC. This encodes CASSPGQGKGAYEQHF.

At least ten counts were recorded for this clonotype. This rearrangement joins TRBV2 to TRBJ1-2; 7 bases map to TRBD1. J lost 7 bases, V lost 4 bases, and 9 bases had no gene match. The CDR3 loop spans 14 amino acids. Looked up from germline, CDR1 is SNHLY and CDR2 is FYNNEI. As DNA, the CDR3 is TGTGCCAGCAGTGGATTCTGGGACAGCTCTGGCTACACCTTC. It yields the protein CASSGFWDSSGYTF. The full variable domain, its missing parts supplied by reference TRBV2 and TRBJ1-2, is EPEVTQTPSHQVTQMGQEVILRCVPISNHLYFYWYRQILGQKVEFLVSFYNNEISEKSEIFDDQFSVERPDGSNFTLKIRSTKLEDSAMYFCASSGFWDSSGYTFGSGTRLTVV.

This clonotype was detected many times. V is TRBV11-1 and J is TRBJ2-7; 8 bases align to TRBD1. The CDR3 runs to 14 residues. V trimming: 1 base; J trimming: 5 bases; junction bases outside the gene matches: 4. Germline V gives CDR1 SGHAT, CDR2 FQDESV (reference sequence). CDR3 region: CASSLGQGRHEQYF. The CDR3 DNA is TGTGCCAGCAGCTTAGGACAGGGGAGGCACGAGCAGTACTTC.

This clonotype was counted many times. The chain joins TRBV12-3 or TRBV12-4 to TRBJ2-3; D is possibly TRBD2 (5 bases). V was clipped by 5 bases and J by 0 bases, with 12 bases between them. The CDR3 is 15 residues long. CDR3 region: CASSPRGSSTDTQYF. CDR3 nucleotides: TGTGCCAGCAGTCCCCGGGGAAGTAGCACAGATACGCAGTATTTT.

The V call is TRBV2, the J call TRBJ1-3, with a possible D match to TRBD1 (6 bases). This CDR3 spans 14 amino acids. The germline gives CDR1 SNHLY, CDR2 FYNNEI. Trimming pared 6 bases from V and 4 bases from J, leaving 13 bases between. The CDR3 sequence is CASSIRGNGNTIYF. The DNA for the CDR3 is TGTGCCAGCAGCATCAGGGGAAACGGAAACACCATATATTTT.